Below, 6 T cell receptor beta chains from the same sample are listed, as sequenced in a study of neurological immune-mediated disorders. TCRdb reanalysed the 5' RACE reads using MiXCR and keeps one entry per CDR3 protein. Among 39,000 or so distinct CDR3 sequences listed, over 2% were seen once. Material for sequencing was PBMCs. The receptors were sampled from a man aged 25 to 40 with multiple sclerosis.

This clonotype was seen at least ten times. CDR3 region: CSARGSRDYEQYF. For the CDR3, the DNA is TGCAGTGCTAGAGGATCACGGGACTACGAGCAGTACTTC. This chain connects TRBV20-1 to TRBJ2-7; a weak D match, TRBD2 (5 bases). Per germline, CDR1 DFQATT and CDR2 SNEGSKA (reference sequence). V lost 1 base, J lost 3 bases, and 10 bases lay in between. This CDR3 contains 13 residues.

This clonotype was seen many times. DNA for the CDR3: TGTGCCAGTAACACAGGGGGTAGTCGCAATCAGCCCCAGCATTTT. Translating it yields CASNTGGSRNQPQHF. The rearrangement joins TRBV6-6 to TRBJ1-5, with 8 bases matching TRBD1. The CDR3 is made up of 15 amino acids. Germline CDR1 MNHNY, CDR2 SVGAGI (reference sequence). V gave up 9 bases and J gave up 2 bases; unmatched junction bases: 9.

Ten or more counts support this clonotype. The chain is built from TRBV18 and TRBJ2-6; perhaps TRBD2 as D (5 bases). Trimming took off 3 bases at V and 1 base at J, with 10 bases between the two ends. Germline V CDR1 and CDR2: KGHSH, LQKENI. The CDR3 is 16 amino acids. The CDR3 loop is CASSPRGASGANVLTF. CDR3 sequence (DNA): TGTGCCAGCTCACCCCGGGGTGCTTCTGGGGCCAACGTCCTGACTTTC.

This clonotype was counted ten times or more. This chain links TRBV11-3 with TRBJ2-3; the match to TRBD2 covers 14 bases. Losses at the gene ends were 4 bases for V and 4 bases for J; bases not matched to a gene: 4. CDR1 is SGHNT, CDR2 YENEEA, per germline. CDR3 length: 16 residues. CDR3 in amino acids: CASSSGTSGRSDTQYF. DNA of the CDR3: TGTGCCAGCAGCTCCGGGACTAGCGGGAGATCAGATACGCAGTATTTT.

This clonotype was counted at least ten times. V and J are TRBV20-1 and TRBJ2-3, with D possibly being TRBD2 (6 bases). From germline, CDR1 is DFQATT and CDR2 SNEGSKA (reference sequence). CDR3 length: 13 amino acids. The chain's CDR3 is CSAEEGNTDTQYF. CDR3 nucleotide sequence: TGCAGCGCAGAGGAGGGGAACACAGATACGCAGTATTTT.

This clonotype was detected many times. This rearrangement joins TRBV6-1 to TRBJ1-1; D is ambiguous. V lost 5 bases and J lost 1, with 11 bases in between. The CDR3 is 14 amino acids. Germline loops: CDR1 MNHNS, CDR2 SASEGT. CDR3 nucleotide sequence: TGTGCCAGCAGTCAATTCGGGGAGAACACTGAAGCTTTCTTT. Protein product: CASSQFGENTEAFF.